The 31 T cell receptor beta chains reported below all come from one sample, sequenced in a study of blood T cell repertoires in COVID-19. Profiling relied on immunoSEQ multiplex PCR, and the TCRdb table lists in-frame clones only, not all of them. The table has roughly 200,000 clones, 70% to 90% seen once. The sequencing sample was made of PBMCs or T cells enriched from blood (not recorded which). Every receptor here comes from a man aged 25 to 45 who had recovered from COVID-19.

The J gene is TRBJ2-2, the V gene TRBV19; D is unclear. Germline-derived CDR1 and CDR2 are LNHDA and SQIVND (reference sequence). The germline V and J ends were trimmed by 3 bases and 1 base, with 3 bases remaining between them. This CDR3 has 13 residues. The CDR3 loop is CASSIGNTGELFF. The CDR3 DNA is TGTGCCAGTAGTATCGGGAACACCGGGGAGCTGTTTTTT. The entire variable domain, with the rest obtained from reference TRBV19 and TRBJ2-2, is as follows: DGGITQSPKYLFRKEGQNVTLSCEQNLNHDAMYWYRQDPGQGLRLIYYSQIVNDFQKGDIAEGYSVSREKKESFPLTVTSAQKNPTAFYLCASSIGNTGELFFGEGSRLTVL.

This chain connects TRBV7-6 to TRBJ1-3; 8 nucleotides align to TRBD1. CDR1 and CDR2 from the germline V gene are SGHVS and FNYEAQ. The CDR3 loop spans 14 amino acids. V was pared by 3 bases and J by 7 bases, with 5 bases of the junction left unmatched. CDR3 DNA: TGTGCCAGCAGCTTCGACAGGGGACTGAACACCATATATTTT. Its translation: CASSFDRGLNTIYF. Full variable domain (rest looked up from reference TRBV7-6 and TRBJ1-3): GAGVSQSPRYKVTKRGQDVALRCDPISGHVSLYWYRQALGQGPEFLTYFNYEAQQDKSGLPNDRFSAERPEGSISTLTIQRTEQRDSAMYRCASSFDRGLNTIYFGEGSWLTVV.

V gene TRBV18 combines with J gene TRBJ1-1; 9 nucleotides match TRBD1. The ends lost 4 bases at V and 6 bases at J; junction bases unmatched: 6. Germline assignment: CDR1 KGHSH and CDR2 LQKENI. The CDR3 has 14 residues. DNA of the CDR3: TGTGCCAGCTCACGGACAGGGGAAGTAGCTGAAGCTTTCTTT. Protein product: CASSRTGEVAEAFF. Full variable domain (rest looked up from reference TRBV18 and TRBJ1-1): NAGVMQNPRHLVRRRGQEARLRCSPMKGHSHVYWYRQLPEEGLKFMVYLQKENIIDESGMPKERFSAEFPKEGPSILRIQQVVRGDSAAYFCASSRTGEVAEAFFGQGTRLTVV.

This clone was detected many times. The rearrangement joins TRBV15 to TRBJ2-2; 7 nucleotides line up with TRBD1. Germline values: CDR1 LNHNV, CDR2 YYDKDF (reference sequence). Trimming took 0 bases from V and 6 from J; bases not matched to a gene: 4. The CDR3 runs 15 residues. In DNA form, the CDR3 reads TGTGCCACCAGCAGAGAGACAGGGCTGGCCGGGGAGCTGTTTTTT. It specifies CATSRETGLAGELFF. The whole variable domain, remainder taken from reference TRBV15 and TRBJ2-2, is DAMVIQNPRYQVTQFGKPVTLSCSQTLNHNVMYWYQQKSSQAPKLLFHYYDKDFNNEADTPDNFQSRRPNTSFCFLDIRSPGLGDTAMYLCATSRETGLAGELFFGEGSRLTVL.

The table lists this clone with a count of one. For the CDR3, the DNA is TGTGCCAGCAGTCCGACAGGGTCGGATGGCTACACCTTC. Its protein product is CASSPTGSDGYTF. The chain links TRBV6-6 to TRBJ1-2, with 7 bases fitting TRBD1. Germline V gives CDR1 MNHNY, CDR2 SVGAGI (reference sequence). The CDR3 contains 13 residues. V dropped 5 bases and J dropped 6; count of bases not matched to a gene: 6.

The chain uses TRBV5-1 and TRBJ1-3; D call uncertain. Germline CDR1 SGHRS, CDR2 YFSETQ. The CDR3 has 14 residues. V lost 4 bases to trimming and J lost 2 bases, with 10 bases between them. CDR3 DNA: TGCGCCAGCAGCCCGATTGGCCCTGGAAACACCATATATTTT. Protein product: CASSPIGPGNTIYF.

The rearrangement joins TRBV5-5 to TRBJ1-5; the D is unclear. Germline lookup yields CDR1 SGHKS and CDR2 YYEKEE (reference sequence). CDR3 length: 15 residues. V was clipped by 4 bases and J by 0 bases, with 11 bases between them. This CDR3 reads CASSVTLYSNQPQHF. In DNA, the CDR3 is TGTGCCAGCAGCGTGACACTTTATAGCAATCAGCCCCAGCATTTT.

As DNA, the CDR3 is TGTGCCAGCAGCTCCGGGACTGGGGTGGGGGAGCAGTTCTTC. Translation: CASSSGTGVGEQFF. V usage is TRBV11-3 and J usage is TRBJ2-1; D is perhaps TRBD2 (6 bases). Germline V gene data show CDR1 as SGHNT and CDR2 as YENEEA. The V gene lost 4 bases and the J gene lost 10 bases, with 17 bases spanning the gap. The CDR3 has 14 amino acids.

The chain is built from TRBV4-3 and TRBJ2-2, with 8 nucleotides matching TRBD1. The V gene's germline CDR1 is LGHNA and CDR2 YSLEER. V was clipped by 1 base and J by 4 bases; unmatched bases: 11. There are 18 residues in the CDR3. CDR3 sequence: CASSQGAQTGVSTGELFF. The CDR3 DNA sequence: TGCGCCAGCAGCCAAGGGGCCCAGACAGGGGTGAGCACCGGGGAGCTGTTTTTT.

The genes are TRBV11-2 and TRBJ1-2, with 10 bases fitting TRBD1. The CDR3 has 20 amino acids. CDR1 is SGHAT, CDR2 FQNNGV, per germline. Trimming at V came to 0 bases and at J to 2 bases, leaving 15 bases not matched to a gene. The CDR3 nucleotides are TGTGCCAGCAGCTTAGATCGATGGGACAGGGGCGACCTTACAAACTATGGCTACACCTTC. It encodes CASSLDRWDRGDLTNYGYTF.

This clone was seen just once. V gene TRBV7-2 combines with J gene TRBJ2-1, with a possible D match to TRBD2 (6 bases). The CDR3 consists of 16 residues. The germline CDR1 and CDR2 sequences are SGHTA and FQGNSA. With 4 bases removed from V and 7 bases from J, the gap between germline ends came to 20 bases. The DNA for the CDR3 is TGTGCCAGCAGCTCAACTGTGACTAGTCTGGCAAATGAGCAGTTCTTC. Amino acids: CASSSTVTSLANEQFF.

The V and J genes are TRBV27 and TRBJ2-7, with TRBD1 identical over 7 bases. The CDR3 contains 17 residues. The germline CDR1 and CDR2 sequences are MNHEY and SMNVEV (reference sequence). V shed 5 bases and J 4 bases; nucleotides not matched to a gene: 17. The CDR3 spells CASSPILTGNPYYEQYF. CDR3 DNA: TGTGCCAGCAGTCCCATATTGACAGGGAACCCCTATTACGAGCAGTACTTC.

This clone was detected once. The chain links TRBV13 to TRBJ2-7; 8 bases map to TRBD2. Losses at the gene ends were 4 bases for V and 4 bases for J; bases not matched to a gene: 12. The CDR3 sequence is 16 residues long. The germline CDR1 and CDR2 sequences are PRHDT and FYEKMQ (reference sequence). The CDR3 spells CASSSSGGGRSYEQYF. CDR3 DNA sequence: TGTGCCAGCAGCTCTTCCGGGGGCGGGAGGTCTTACGAGCAGTACTTC.

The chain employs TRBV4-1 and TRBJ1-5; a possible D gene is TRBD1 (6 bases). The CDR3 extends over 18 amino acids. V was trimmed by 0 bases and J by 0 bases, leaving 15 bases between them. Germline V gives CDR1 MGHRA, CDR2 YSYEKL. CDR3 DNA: TGCGCCAGCAGCCAAGATCAAAGACAGGACCATAGCAATCAGCCCCAGCATTTT. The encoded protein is CASSQDQRQDHSNQPQHF.

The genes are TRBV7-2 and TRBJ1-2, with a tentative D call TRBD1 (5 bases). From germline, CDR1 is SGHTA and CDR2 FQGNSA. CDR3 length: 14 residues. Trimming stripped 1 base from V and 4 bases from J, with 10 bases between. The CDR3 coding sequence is TGTGCCAGCAGCTTAGGGGGCTGGAGCTATGGCTACACCTTC. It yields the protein CASSLGGWSYGYTF.

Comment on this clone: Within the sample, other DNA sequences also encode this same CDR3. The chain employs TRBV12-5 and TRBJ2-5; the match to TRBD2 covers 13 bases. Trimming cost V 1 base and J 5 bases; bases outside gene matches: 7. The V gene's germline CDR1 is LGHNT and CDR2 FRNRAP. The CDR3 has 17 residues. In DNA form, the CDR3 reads TGTGCTAGTGGTTTGGGGGCTGGGACTAGCGGGGTGGAGACCCAGTACTTC. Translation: CASGLGAGTSGVETQYF.

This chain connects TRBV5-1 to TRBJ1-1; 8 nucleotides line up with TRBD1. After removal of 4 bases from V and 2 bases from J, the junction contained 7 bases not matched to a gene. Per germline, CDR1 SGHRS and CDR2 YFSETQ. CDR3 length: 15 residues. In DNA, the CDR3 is TGCGCCAGCAGCCGAGGGACAGGACTTAACACTGAAGCTTTCTTT. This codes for CASSRGTGLNTEAFF.

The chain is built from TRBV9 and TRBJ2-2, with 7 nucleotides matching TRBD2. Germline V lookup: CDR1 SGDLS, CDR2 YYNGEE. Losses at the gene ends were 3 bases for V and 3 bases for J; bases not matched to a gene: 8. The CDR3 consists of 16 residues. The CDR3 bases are TGTGCCAGCAGCGCGCGGACTAGATTAGACACCGGGGAGCTGTTTTTT. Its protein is CASSARTRLDTGELFF.

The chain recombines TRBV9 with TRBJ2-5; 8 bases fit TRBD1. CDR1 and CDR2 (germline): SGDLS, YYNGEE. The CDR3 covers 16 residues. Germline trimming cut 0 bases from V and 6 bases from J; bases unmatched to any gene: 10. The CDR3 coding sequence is TGTGCCAGCAGCGTAGGTCAGGACAGGGCTTATCAGACCCAGTACTTC. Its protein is CASSVGQDRAYQTQYF.

This CDR3 reads CSVEWILGQGHTDTQYF. In DNA, the CDR3 is TGCAGCGTTGAATGGATTTTAGGACAGGGGCACACAGATACGCAGTATTTT. The chain carries TRBV29-1 and TRBJ2-3, with 9 bases identical to TRBD1. From germline, CDR1 is SQVTM and CDR2 ANQGSEA. Trimming cost V 2 bases and J 2 bases; bases outside gene matches: 11. The CDR3 consists of 17 residues.

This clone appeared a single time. CDR3 region: CASSFQGPEGTEAFF. CDR3 nucleotides: TGCGCCAGCAGCTTTCAAGGGCCCGAGGGTACTGAAGCTTTCTTT. V and J are TRBV5-1 and TRBJ1-1; the D is unclear. Between the trimmed V and J ends, which lost 2 bases and 5 bases, there was a span of 16 bases. The length of the CDR3 is 15 residues. CDR1 and CDR2 (germline): SGHRS, YFSETQ.

The CDR3 region has the DNA TGTGCCAGCTACGGACAGGAGCAAGAGACCCAGTACTTC. Protein: CASYGQEQETQYF. The chain combines TRBV2 with TRBJ2-5; 7 bases match TRBD1. Germline V gene data show CDR1 as SNHLY and CDR2 as FYNNEI. The length of the CDR3 is 13 residues. The V segment lost 8 bases and the J segment 2 bases; nucleotides outside the gene matches: 5.

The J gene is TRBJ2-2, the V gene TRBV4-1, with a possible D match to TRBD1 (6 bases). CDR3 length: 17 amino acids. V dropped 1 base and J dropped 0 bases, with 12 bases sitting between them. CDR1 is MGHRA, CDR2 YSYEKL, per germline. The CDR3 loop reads CASSQAFDRTNTGELFF. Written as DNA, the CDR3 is TGCGCCAGCAGCCAAGCCTTCGACAGGACGAACACCGGGGAGCTGTTTTTT.

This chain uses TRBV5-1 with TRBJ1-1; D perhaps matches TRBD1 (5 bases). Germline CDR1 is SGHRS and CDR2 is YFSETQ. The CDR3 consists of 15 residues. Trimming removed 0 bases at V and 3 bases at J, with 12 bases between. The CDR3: CASSLVRGGHTEAFF. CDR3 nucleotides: TGCGCCAGCAGCTTGGTACGGGGGGGACACACTGAAGCTTTCTTT.

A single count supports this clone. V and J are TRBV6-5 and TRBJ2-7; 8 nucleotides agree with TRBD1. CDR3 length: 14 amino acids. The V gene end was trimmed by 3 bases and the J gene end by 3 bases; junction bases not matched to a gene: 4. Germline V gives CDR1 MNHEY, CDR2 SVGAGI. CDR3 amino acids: CASSYQGANYEQYF. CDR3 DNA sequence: TGTGCCAGCAGTTATCAGGGGGCGAACTACGAGCAGTACTTC.

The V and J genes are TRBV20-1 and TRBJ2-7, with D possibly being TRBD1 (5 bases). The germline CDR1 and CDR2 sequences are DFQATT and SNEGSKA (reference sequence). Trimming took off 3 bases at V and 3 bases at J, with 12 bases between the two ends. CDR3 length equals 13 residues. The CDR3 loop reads CSASTGHNYEQYF. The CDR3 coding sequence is TGCAGTGCTAGTACTGGACACAACTACGAGCAGTACTTC.

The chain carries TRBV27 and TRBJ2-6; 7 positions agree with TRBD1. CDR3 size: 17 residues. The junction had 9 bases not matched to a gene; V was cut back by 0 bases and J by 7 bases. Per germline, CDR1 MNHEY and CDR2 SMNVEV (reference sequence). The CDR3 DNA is TGTGCCAGCAGTTTATCTTCAGGACAGGCCGGAGCCAACGTCCTGACTTTC. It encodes CASSLSSGQAGANVLTF.

Here the CDR3 DNA reads TGTGCCAGCAGCTTACTCCCCGCGACAGGGGTCAGCTATGGCTACACCTTC. Protein: CASSLLPATGVSYGYTF. The chain joins TRBV7-8 to TRBJ1-2; 8 nucleotides align to TRBD1. In germline, CDR1 is SGHVS, CDR2 FQNEAQ. V gave up 2 bases and J gave up 4 bases; unmatched junction bases: 12. The CDR3 extends over 17 amino acids.

CDR3 bases: TGTGCCAGCAGCTTGGCAGGTTACAGCAATCAGCCCCAGCATTTT. Its protein product is CASSLAGYSNQPQHF. This chain joins TRBV5-5 and TRBJ1-5; D is uncertain. This CDR3 region has 15 residues. CDR1 and CDR2 (germline): SGHKS, YYEKEE (reference sequence). The V gene lost 0 bases and the J gene lost 1 base, with 8 bases spanning the gap.

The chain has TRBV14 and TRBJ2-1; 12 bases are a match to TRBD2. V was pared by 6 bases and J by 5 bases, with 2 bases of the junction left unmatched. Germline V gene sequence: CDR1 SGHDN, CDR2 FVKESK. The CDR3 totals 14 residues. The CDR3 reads CASSRTSGNNEQFF. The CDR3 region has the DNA TGTGCCAGCAGTCGGACTAGCGGGAACAATGAGCAGTTCTTC.

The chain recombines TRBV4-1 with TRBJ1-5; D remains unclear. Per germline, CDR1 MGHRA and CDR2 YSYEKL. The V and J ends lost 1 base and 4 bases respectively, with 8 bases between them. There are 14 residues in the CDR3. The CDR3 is CASSQARFNQPQHF. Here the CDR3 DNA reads TGCGCCAGCAGCCAAGCGAGGTTTAATCAGCCCCAGCATTTT.